Shown below are 24 T cell receptor beta chains from a single sample sequenced in a study of cytomegalovirus exposure and HLA in healthy donors. PCR used 60 Vbeta primers and 13 Jbeta primers. The table came from immunoSEQ multiplex PCR; TCRdb's copy has only in-frame clones and leaves some out. The table includes about 190,000 clones, 80% detected once. Sequencing was done on a sample of PBMCs. The receptors here all came from a woman aged 40 to 50 in good health and CMV-seronegative.

To note about this clone: Its ends do not fully match the called genes, so a read error is possible. J is TRBJ2-7 and V is TRBV7-9; D not resolved. Per germline, CDR1 SEHNR and CDR2 FQNEAQ (reference sequence). The CDR3 contains 12 residues. The DNA of the CDR3 is TGTTCCAGCAGCTCTACCATCTACGAGCAGTACTTC. Translation: CSSSSTIYEQYF.

This clone was recorded only once. The CDR3 DNA reads as TGTGCCAGCATTCGGACAGGGGGGGGAAACATTCAGTACTTC. Its translation: CASIRTGGGNIQYF. V is TRBV6-5 and J is TRBJ2-4; TRBD1 agrees at 10 bases. J gave up 6 bases and V 7 bases, and 6 bases lay outside the gene matches. The length of the CDR3 is 14 residues. Germline lookup yields CDR1 MNHEY and CDR2 SVGAGI.

This chain links TRBV11-2 with TRBJ1-3; unclear D gene. The CDR3 covers 13 residues. Germline CDR1 reads SGHAT; CDR2 reads FQNNGV. With 5 bases removed from V and 4 bases from J, the gap between germline ends came to 9 bases. Here the CDR3 reads CASSATRGNTIYF. The CDR3 DNA sequence: TGTGCCAGCAGCGCAACGAGGGGAAACACCATATATTTT.

The rearrangement joins TRBV30 to TRBJ2-1; D perhaps matches TRBD1 (6 bases). The ends were cut back, 5 bases at V and 12 bases at J, with 20 bases in the middle. This CDR3 contains 13 residues. Germline assignment: CDR1 GTSNPN and CDR2 SVGIG (reference sequence). The CDR3 is CAWLDRSKTGQFF. The CDR3 region has the DNA TGTGCCTGGTTAGACAGGTCGAAAACGGGGCAGTTCTTC.

The chain couples TRBV2 to TRBJ1-2; TRBD1 agrees at 8 bases. Germline V gene data show CDR1 as SNHLY and CDR2 as FYNNEI. The CDR3 consists of 15 residues. The V segment lost 5 bases and the J segment 7 bases; nucleotides outside the gene matches: 12. The CDR3 nucleotides read TGTGCCAGCAGTCTGACAGGGGTGATGTCCGGTGGCTACACCTTC. Translation gives CASSLTGVMSGGYTF. The complete variable domain, with remaining parts taken from reference TRBV2 and TRBJ1-2, reads EPEVTQTPSHQVTQMGQEVILRCVPISNHLYFYWYRQILGQKVEFLVSFYNNEISEKSEIFDDQFSVERPDGSNFTLKIRSTKLEDSAMYFCASSLTGVMSGGYTFGSGTRLTVV.

This clone was detected a few times. The CDR3 reads CASSSTYGQGVYEQYF. The CDR3 bases are TGTGCCAGCAGTTCCACCTACGGACAGGGTGTCTACGAGCAGTACTTC. The chain combines TRBV28 with TRBJ2-7; TRBD1 agrees at 8 bases. Germline CDR1 MDHEN, CDR2 SYDVKM. Unmatched junction bases numbered 11, after V lost 4 bases and J lost 3 bases. The CDR3 extends over 16 amino acids.

The chain uses TRBV7-3 and TRBJ2-3, with D tentatively TRBD2 (6 bases). The V end was cut by 6 bases, the J end by 1 base, with 14 bases between. The germline V gene encodes CDR1 SGHTA and CDR2 FQGTGA. This CDR3 region has 15 residues. CDR3 nucleotides: TGTGCCAGCAGTCCGGGCGGGGCGGGCACAGATACGCAGTATTTT. It yields the protein CASSPGGAGTDTQYF. Based on the CDR3 plus reference TRBV7-3 and TRBJ2-3, the full variable domain is GAGVSQTPSNKVTEKGKYVELRCDPISGHTALYWYRQSLGQGPEFLIYFQGTGAADDSGLPNDRFFAVRPEGSVSTLKIQRTERGDSAVYLCASSPGGAGTDTQYFGPGTRLTVL.

This clone has a handful of counts. V and J are TRBV7-9 and TRBJ1-2, with a weak D call TRBD1 (5 bases). Germline CDR1 SEHNR, CDR2 FQNEAQ (reference sequence). V dropped 5 bases and J dropped 7 bases, with 14 bases sitting between them. The CDR3 spans 13 residues. CDR3: CASSPPGWGGYTF. DNA for the CDR3: TGTGCCAGCAGCCCGCCAGGGTGGGGTGGCTACACCTTC.

The gene calls are TRBV28 and TRBJ1-3; D is undetermined. The germline V gene encodes CDR1 MDHEN and CDR2 SYDVKM. The CDR3 contains 16 residues. V was pared by 7 bases and J by 4 bases, with 20 bases between. The CDR3 DNA is TGTGCCAGCACCCGACCCCTTGGGAGTACGGGAAACACCATATATTTT. This translates into CASTRPLGSTGNTIYF. The whole variable domain, filled in from reference TRBV28 and TRBJ1-3, reads DVKVTQSSRYLVKRTGEKVFLECVQDMDHENMFWYRQDPGLGLRLIYFSYDVKMKEKGDIPEGYSVSREKKERFSLILESASTNQTSMYLCASTRPLGSTGNTIYFGEGSWLTVV.

The rearrangement links TRBV30 to TRBJ2-7, with 9 positions matching TRBD1. The CDR3 totals 14 residues. Unmatched junction bases numbered 10, after V lost 0 bases and J lost 10 bases. CDR1 is GTSNPN and CDR2 is SVGIG in the germline V gene (reference sequence). The DNA of the CDR3 is TGTGCCTGGAGTGTAAGTCTAGGACAGGGGACTCAGTACTTC. Its translation is CAWSVSLGQGTQYF. Combining the CDR3 with reference TRBV30 and TRBJ2-7 gives the whole variable domain SQTIHQWPATLVQPVGSPLSLECTVEGTSNPNLYWYRQAAGRGLQLLFYSVGIGQISSEVPQNLSASRPQDRQFILSSKKLLLSDSGFYLCAWSVSLGQGTQYFGPGTRLTVT.

This rearrangement joins TRBV7-2 to TRBJ2-1, with 7 nucleotides matching TRBD1. With 3 bases clipped from V and 7 bases from J, the junction kept 12 bases outside the gene matches. Germline-derived CDR1 and CDR2 are SGHTA and FQGNSA. The CDR3 extends over 16 amino acids. This CDR3 reads CASSLAGTVKTNEQFF. The CDR3 nucleotides are TGTGCCAGCAGCTTGGCCGGGACAGTCAAAACGAATGAGCAGTTCTTC.

This clone showed up just once. Other nucleotide sequences in the sample specify the same CDR3. The V call is TRBV4-3, the J call TRBJ1-2; 12 nucleotides agree with TRBD1. Germline V gene sequence: CDR1 LGHNA, CDR2 YSLEER. This CDR3 is 15 amino acids long. V lost 3 bases and J lost 7; bases outside the gene matches: 6. For the CDR3, the DNA is TGCGCCAGCAGCCACACCGGGACAGGGGGCTCTGGCTACACCTTC. Translation: CASSHTGTGGSGYTF.

This chain joins TRBV5-4 and TRBJ1-4; D may be TRBD1 (5 bases). V lost 4 bases, J lost 3 bases, and 10 bases lay in between. The germline V gene encodes CDR1 SGHNT and CDR2 YYREEE (reference sequence). This CDR3 comprises 14 residues. The CDR3 here is CASSLGGANEKLFF. The CDR3 DNA reads as TGTGCCAGCAGCCTGGGGGGGGCTAATGAAAAACTGTTTTTT.

The rearrangement links TRBV5-4 to TRBJ2-2, with 9 nucleotides matching TRBD1. V lost 4 bases and J lost 2; bases outside the gene matches: 6. The CDR3 spans 16 residues. The germline gives CDR1 SGHNT, CDR2 YYREEE (reference sequence). Written as DNA, the CDR3 is TGTGCCAGCAGCCCCGGACAGGGGTACAACACCGGGGAGCTGTTTTTT. This translates into CASSPGQGYNTGELFF.

The V and J genes are TRBV2 and TRBJ1-5; D call uncertain. V was trimmed by 3 bases and J by 3 bases, leaving 9 bases between them. CDR3 length: 14 amino acids. From germline, CDR1 is SNHLY and CDR2 FYNNEI. The CDR3 protein is CASSEVTYNQPQHF. The CDR3 DNA is TGTGCCAGCAGTGAGGTAACCTACAATCAGCCCCAGCATTTT. Supplemented by reference TRBV2 and TRBJ1-5, the full variable domain reads EPEVTQTPSHQVTQMGQEVILRCVPISNHLYFYWYRQILGQKVEFLVSFYNNEISEKSEIFDDQFSVERPDGSNFTLKIRSTKLEDSAMYFCASSEVTYNQPQHFGDGTRLSIL.

The chain recombines TRBV9 with TRBJ1-1; D is possibly TRBD1 (5 bases). Germline V gives CDR1 SGDLS, CDR2 YYNGEE. Trimming took 2 bases from V and 3 from J, leaving 17 bases between them. The CDR3 runs to 16 residues. The CDR3 nucleotides read TGTGCCAGCAGCGTCCCTGGGCGGGGCCAGGACACTGAAGCTTTCTTT. Translation: CASSVPGRGQDTEAFF.

This clone showed up just a few times. The CDR3 protein is CASSQRLQGPPGYTF. The CDR3 DNA reads TGCGCCAGCAGCCAGAGGCTTCAGGGGCCCCCGGGCTACACCTTC. The chain recombines TRBV4-3 with TRBJ1-2, with a weak D call TRBD1 (6 bases). Germline V lookup: CDR1 LGHNA, CDR2 YSLEER. Trimming stripped 3 bases from V and 8 bases from J, with 19 bases between. There are 15 residues in the CDR3.

The gene calls are TRBV6-1 and TRBJ2-2, with D unresolved. Germline assignment: CDR1 MNHNS and CDR2 SASEGT. Between the trimmed V and J ends, which lost 7 bases and 4 bases, there was a span of 4 bases. The CDR3 loop spans 11 amino acids. The CDR3 DNA reads TGTGCCAGCACCCTCACCGGGGAGCTGTTTTTT. It specifies CASTLTGELFF.

J is TRBJ2-2 and V is TRBV10-3, with 8 bases that match TRBD2. Germline V gene data show CDR1 as ENHRY and CDR2 as SYGVKD. Trimming removed 0 bases from V and 0 bases from J; junction bases left unmatched: 12. The CDR3 runs 20 residues. CDR3: CAISESTTSGTIANTGELFF. As DNA, the CDR3 is TGTGCCATCAGTGAGTCGACAACTAGCGGTACTATCGCGAACACCGGGGAGCTGTTTTTT.

The chain is built from TRBV11-3 and TRBJ1-2; a possible D gene is TRBD1 (5 bases). The V end was cut by 5 bases, the J end by 2 bases, with 21 bases between. CDR3 length: 17 amino acids. CDR1 SGHNT and CDR2 YENEEA come from the germline V gene. The CDR3 reads CASSPGPAGPHNYGYTF. The DNA of the CDR3 is TGTGCCAGCAGCCCTGGCCCGGCAGGGCCTCACAACTATGGCTACACCTTC.

The chain carries TRBV6-5 and TRBJ2-1; no clear D. The germline CDR1 and CDR2 sequences are MNHEY and SVGAGI. Trimming stripped 1 base from V and 2 bases from J, with 12 bases between. This CDR3 is 16 amino acids long. CDR3 sequence reads: CASSYLRPLTYNEQFF. The CDR3, as DNA: TGTGCCAGCAGTTACTTGAGGCCCCTCACCTACAATGAGCAGTTCTTC.

The chain uses TRBV27 and TRBJ2-3, with D possibly TRBD1 on 6 matching bases. V dropped 4 bases and J dropped 0 bases, with 11 bases sitting between them. The CDR3 totals 15 residues. The germline gives CDR1 MNHEY, CDR2 SMNVEV (reference sequence). The CDR3 loop reads CASSSGTLSTDTQYF. The CDR3 nucleotides read TGTGCCAGCAGTTCCGGGACACTTAGCACAGATACGCAGTATTTT.

J is TRBJ1-3 and V is TRBV15, with D tentatively TRBD1 (6 bases). The V and J ends lost 0 bases and 1 base respectively, with 10 bases between them. There are 16 residues in the CDR3. Germline V gene sequence: CDR1 LNHNV, CDR2 YYDKDF (reference sequence). The CDR3 bases are TGTGCCACCAGCAGAGACGCTACAGGGTCTGGAAACACCATATATTTT. Translating gives CATSRDATGSGNTIYF.

The chain is built from TRBV7-3 and TRBJ2-3; 9 bases are shared with TRBD2. Germline CDR1 is SGHTA and CDR2 is FQGTGA. The CDR3 spans 16 residues. The V gene end was trimmed by 5 bases and the J gene end by 3 bases; junction bases not matched to a gene: 9. Written as DNA, the CDR3 is TGTGCCAGCAGCCCTCAGGCGGGAGGGCCGACAGATACGCAGTATTTT. Its protein is CASSPQAGGPTDTQYF.